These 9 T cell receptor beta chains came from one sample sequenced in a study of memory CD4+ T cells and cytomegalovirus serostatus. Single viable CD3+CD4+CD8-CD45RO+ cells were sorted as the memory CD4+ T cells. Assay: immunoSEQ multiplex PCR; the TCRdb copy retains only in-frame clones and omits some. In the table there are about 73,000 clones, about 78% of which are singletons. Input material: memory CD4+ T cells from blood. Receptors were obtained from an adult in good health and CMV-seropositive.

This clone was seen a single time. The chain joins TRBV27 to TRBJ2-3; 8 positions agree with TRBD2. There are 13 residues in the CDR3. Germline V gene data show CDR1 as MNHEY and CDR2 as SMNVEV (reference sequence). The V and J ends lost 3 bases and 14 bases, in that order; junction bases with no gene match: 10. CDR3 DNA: TGTGCCAGCAGTTTGGAAGGACTAGCCAGGTGGTATTTT. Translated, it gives CASSLEGLARWYF.

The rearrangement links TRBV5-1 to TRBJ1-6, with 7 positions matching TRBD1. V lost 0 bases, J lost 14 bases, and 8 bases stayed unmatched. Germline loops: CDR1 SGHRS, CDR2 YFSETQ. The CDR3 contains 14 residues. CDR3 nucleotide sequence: TGCGCCAGCAGCTTGGCCGGGACAGCCACCACCCTCCACTTT. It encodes CASSLAGTATTLHF.

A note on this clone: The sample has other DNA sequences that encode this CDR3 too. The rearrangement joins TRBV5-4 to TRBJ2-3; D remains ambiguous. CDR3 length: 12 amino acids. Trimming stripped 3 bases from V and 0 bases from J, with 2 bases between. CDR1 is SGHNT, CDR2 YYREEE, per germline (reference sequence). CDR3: CASSSSTDTQYF. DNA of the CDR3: TGTGCCAGCAGCTCGAGCACAGATACGCAGTATTTT.

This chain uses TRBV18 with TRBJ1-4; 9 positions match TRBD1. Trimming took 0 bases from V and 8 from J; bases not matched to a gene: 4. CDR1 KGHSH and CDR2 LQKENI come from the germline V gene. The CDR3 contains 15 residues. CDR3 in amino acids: CASSPPTGGKEKLFF. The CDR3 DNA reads TGTGCCAGCTCACCACCGACAGGGGGGAAGGAAAAACTGTTTTTT.

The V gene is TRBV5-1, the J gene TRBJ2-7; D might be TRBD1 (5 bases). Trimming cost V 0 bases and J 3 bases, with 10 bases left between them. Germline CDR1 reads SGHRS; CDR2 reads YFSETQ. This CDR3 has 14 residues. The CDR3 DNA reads TGCGCCAGCAGCTTGGTATCAGGGATCTACGAGCAGTACTTC. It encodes CASSLVSGIYEQYF.

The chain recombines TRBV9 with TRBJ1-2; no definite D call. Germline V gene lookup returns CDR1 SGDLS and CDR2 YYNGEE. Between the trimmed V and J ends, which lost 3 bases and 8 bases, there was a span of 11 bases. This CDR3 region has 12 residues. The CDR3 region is CASSASDWGYTF. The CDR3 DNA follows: TGTGCCAGCAGCGCCAGTGACTGGGGCTACACCTTC. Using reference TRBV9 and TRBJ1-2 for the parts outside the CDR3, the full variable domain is DSGVTQTPKHLITATGQRVTLRCSPRSGDLSVYWYQQSLDQGLQFLIQYYNGEERAKGNILERFSAQQFPDLHSELNLSSLELGDSALYFCASSASDWGYTFGSGTRLTVV.

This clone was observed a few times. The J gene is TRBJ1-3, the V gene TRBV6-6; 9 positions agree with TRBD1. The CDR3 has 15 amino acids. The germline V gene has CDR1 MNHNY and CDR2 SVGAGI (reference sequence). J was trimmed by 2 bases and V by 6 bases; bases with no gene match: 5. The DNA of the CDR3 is TGTGCCAGCAGACTCCGGGACAGGGCTGGAAACACCATATATTTT. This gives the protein CASRLRDRAGNTIYF.

CDR3 nucleotides: TGTGCCATCAGTGAGCGAACAGGGTCTACCAATGAGCAGTTCTTC. Its protein is CAISERTGSTNEQFF. This chain connects TRBV10-3 to TRBJ2-1, with D possibly being TRBD1 (6 bases). The germline gives CDR1 ENHRY, CDR2 SYGVKD. The V end lost 2 bases, the J end lost 6 bases, and 14 bases lay between the germline ends. The CDR3 has 15 amino acids.

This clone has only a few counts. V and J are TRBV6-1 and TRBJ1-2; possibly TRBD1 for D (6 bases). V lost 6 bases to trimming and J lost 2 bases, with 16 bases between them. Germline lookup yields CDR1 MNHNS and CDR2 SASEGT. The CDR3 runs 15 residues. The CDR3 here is CASRRDTSTNYGYTF. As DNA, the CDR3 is TGTGCCAGCAGACGGGACACAAGTACCAACTATGGCTACACCTTC.